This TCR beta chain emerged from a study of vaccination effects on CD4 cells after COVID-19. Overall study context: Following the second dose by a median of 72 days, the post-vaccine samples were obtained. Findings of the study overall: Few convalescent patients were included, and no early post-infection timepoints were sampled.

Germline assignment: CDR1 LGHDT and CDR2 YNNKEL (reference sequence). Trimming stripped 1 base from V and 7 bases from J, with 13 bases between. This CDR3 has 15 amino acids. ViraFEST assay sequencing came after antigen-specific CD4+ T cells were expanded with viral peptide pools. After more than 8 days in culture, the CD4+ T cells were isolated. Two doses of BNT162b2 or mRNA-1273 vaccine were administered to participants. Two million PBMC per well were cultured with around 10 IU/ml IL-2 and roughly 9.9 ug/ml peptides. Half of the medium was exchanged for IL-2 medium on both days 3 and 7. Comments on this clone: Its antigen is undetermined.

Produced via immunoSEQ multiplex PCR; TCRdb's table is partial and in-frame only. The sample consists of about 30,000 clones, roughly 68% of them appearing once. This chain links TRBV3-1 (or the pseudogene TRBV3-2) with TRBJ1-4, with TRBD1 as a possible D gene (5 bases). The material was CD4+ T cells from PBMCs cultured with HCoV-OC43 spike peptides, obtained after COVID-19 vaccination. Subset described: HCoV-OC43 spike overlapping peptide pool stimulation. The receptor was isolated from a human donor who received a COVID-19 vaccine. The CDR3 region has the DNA TGTGCCAGCAGCCAAGGTTTAGGGGCGTTTGAAAAACTGTTTTTT. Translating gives CASSQGLGAFEKLFF.